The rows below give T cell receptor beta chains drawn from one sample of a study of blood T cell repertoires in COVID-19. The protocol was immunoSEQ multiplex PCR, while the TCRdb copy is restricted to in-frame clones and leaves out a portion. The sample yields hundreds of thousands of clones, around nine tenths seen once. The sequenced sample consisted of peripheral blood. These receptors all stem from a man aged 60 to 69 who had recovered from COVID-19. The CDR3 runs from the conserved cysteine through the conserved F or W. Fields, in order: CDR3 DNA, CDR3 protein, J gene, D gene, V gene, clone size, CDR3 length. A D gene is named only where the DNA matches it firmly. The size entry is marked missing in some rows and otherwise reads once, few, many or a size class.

TGTGCCAGCTCTCTGGGACTAGCGGGACAGTCCTACAATGAGCAGTTCTTC,CASSLGLAGQSYNEQFF,TRBJ2-1,TRBD2,TRBV18,-,17
TGTGCCTGGAGTGTGGGGGGGGACAATCAGCCCCAGCATTTT,CAWSVGGDNQPQHF,TRBJ1-5,-,TRBV30,few,14
TGCGCCAGCAGCCCACTAGCGGACCGCACAGATACGCAGTATTTT,CASSPLADRTDTQYF,TRBJ2-3,TRBD2,TRBV5-1,-,15
TGTGCCAGCAGCCCGTGGACTAGCGTCTCAGATACGCAGTATTTT,CASSPWTSVSDTQYF,TRBJ2-3,TRBD2,TRBV9,few,15
TGTGCCAGCAGCCCTGAGAGAGGACACATCAAACTGTTTTTT,CASSPERGHIKLFF,TRBJ1-4,-,TRBV5-5,-,14
TGTGCCAGCAGCTTAGACGGGACAGGGGGGGCCTATGGCTACACCTTC,CASSLDGTGGAYGYTF,TRBJ1-2,TRBD1,TRBV7-9,once,16
TGTGCCAGTAGTATAAGGGGTGGCGGGGGGGCCAATGAGCAGTTCTTC,CASSIRGGGGANEQFF,TRBJ2-1,TRBD2,TRBV19,-,16
TGTGCCACCAGTGTTAATGACAATGAGCAGTTCTTC,CATSVNDNEQFF,TRBJ2-1,-,TRBV24-1,-,12
TGTGCCACCAGCCTGGACAGGGGGAGAGAGACCCAGTACTTC,CATSLDRGRETQYF,TRBJ2-5,TRBD1,TRBV15,-,14
TGTGCCTGGAGTGTACTTGGACAAAATTCACCCCTCCACTTT,CAWSVLGQNSPLHF,TRBJ1-6,-,TRBV30,-,14
TGTGCCAGCAGTTTATCCAGGGATTTCTCCTACGAGCAGTACTTC,CASSLSRDFSYEQYF,TRBJ2-7,-,TRBV28,-,15
TGTGCCACCAGTTCCGCCGGACAGGGACAAGAGACCCAGTACTTC,CATSSAGQGQETQYF,TRBJ2-5,TRBD1,TRBV24-1,-,15
TGTGCGACCAAAATAGGGGTCGCGAACACTGAAGCTTTCTTT,CATKIGVANTEAFF,TRBJ1-1,-,TRBV11-1,-,14
TGTGCCAGCAGCGCAGGGGGAGCACTCTATGGCTACACCTTC,CASSAGGALYGYTF,TRBJ1-2,TRBD1,TRBV7-2,-,14
TGTGCCATCAGTAGGACAGGGAAACTACGAGCGCAGTACTTC,CAISRTGKLRAQYF,TRBJ2-7,TRBD1,TRBV10-3,once,14
TGTGCCAGCAGCGTCCGAGCGGGGGCCCTCCAAGAGACCCAGTACTTC,CASSVRAGALQETQYF,TRBJ2-5,TRBD2,TRBV9,-,16
TGCAGCGGAGTACCGGGACAGGGTTCCTACGAGCAGTACTTC,CSGVPGQGSYEQYF,TRBJ2-7,TRBD1,TRBV29-1,-,14